This TCR beta chain comes out of a study of low-dose radiotherapy and immunotherapy resistance in tumors. Study-wide context: Per fraction, Cohort 1 was given 0.5 Gy every 2 weeks, for a total of 6.5 Gy.

Primers used for first-strand cDNA, a TRAV- and TRBV-specific set, covered both alpha and beta chains. Over roughly 19 PCR cycles, TCRs were amplified from a constant-region primer and V-primer adapter. TCRdb independently ran MiXCR on the reads; one entry per CDR3 protein. Of 75,000 to 95,000 distinct CDR3 sequences in the sample, 20% to 25% were seen once. There are many counts of this clonotype. V was cut by 8 bases and J by 1 base, with 11 bases left in between. Germline V CDR1 and CDR2: LGHNA, YNFKEQ. This CDR3 is 13 amino acids long. Time point in this sample: after trial treatment. The treatment is: LDRT plus nivolumab, ipilimumab, low-dose cyclophosphamide and aspirin (RACIN trial).

The gene calls are TRBV4-2 and TRBJ1-1; D unresolved. The sequence derives from a female donor with ovarian cancer. Sequences were derived from PBMCs, sampled after low-dose radiotherapy plus immunotherapy. The CDR3 loop reads CASSPRQNTEAFF. CDR3 nucleotides: TGTGCCAGCTCACCACGGCAGAACACTGAAGCTTTCTTT.